This T cell receptor (beta chain) came from a study of graft-versus-host responses after intestinal transplantation. Each mixed lymphocyte reaction held around 200,000 CFSE-labeled responders and around 200,000 irradiated violet-dye-labeled stimulators. The data were produced by immunoSEQ multiplex PCR, yet TCRdb's version contains in-frame clones alone and is incomplete. The table records just over 20,000 clones, 40% to 50% of them present only once. CDR1 is SGHRS, CDR2 YFSETQ, per germline. The CDR3 consists of 14 residues. The V gene end was trimmed by 2 bases and the J gene end by 5 bases; junction bases not matched to a gene: 3. This clone came up a few times.

The receptor was isolated from a human patient who received an intestinal transplant. This specimen was alloreactive CD8+ T cells from a mixed lymphocyte reaction culture, taken before intestinal transplant. The subset: CFSE-low proliferating T cells sorted from roughly six-day pre-transplant mixed lymphocyte reaction (GvH or HvG direction). This chain uses TRBV5-1 with TRBJ2-7, with 11 nucleotides matching TRBD2. The DNA for the CDR3 is TGCGCCAGCAGCTTTACGGGACTAGCGGACGAGCAGTACTTC. Translated: CASSFTGLADEQYF.